The clone carrying this T cell receptor beta chain is labeled as medium-sized (0.01 to 0.1%). Produced via immunoSEQ multiplex PCR; TCRdb's table is partial and in-frame only. The sample comprises tens of thousands of clones, about nine tenths of which are singletons, and 1.4% rests with the top ten. The record originates from a study of T cell changes during pregnancy in multiple sclerosis. CDR3 length: 13 amino acids. The germline V gene has CDR1 MNHEY and CDR2 SVGAGI. Trimming took 11 bases from V and 8 from J, leaving 21 bases between them. This material consisted of peripheral blood, taken in the third trimester of pregnancy. The receptor comes from a female donor with multiple sclerosis, enrolled in a pregnancy study. The genes are TRBV6-5 and TRBJ1-1; D is unclear. DNA of the CDR3: TGTGCCGTCTCCCCCCTGTCCGGGGAGGAAGCTTTCTTT. Translation gives CAVSPLSGEEAFF.